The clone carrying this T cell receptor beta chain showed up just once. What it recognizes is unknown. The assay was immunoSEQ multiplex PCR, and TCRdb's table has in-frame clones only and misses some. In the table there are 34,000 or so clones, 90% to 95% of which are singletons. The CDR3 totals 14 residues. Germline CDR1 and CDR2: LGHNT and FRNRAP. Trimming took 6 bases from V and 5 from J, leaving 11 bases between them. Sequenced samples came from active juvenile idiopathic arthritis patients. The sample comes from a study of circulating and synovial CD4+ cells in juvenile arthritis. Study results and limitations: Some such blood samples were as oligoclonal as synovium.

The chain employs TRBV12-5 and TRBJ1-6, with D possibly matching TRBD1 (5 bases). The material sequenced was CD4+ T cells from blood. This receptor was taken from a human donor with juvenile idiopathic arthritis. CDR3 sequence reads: CASGPGGDNSPLHF. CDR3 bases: TGTGCTAGTGGCCCCGGGGGGGATAATTCACCCCTCCACTTT. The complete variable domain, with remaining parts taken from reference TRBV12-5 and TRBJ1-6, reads DARVTQTPRHKVTEMGQEVTMRCQPILGHNTVFWYRQTMMQGLELLAYFRNRAPLDDSGMPKDRFSAEMPDATLATLKIQPSEPRDSAVYFCASGPGGDNSPLHFGNGTRLTVT.